This T cell receptor (beta chain) stems from a study of blood T cell repertoires in COVID-19. In the original analysis: Amplifying reference gene primers gave estimates of nucleated cell counts. Clones were read by immunoSEQ multiplex PCR, and TCRdb kept only the in-frame ones, dropping some. Clone size and the V and J calls come from that table; the DNA yielded D and trimming. The data show about 81,000 clones, about 85% seen once. Trimming took off 4 bases at V and 5 bases at J, with 23 bases between the two ends. The CDR3 runs to 17 residues. Germline CDR1 and CDR2: PRHDT and FYEKMQ (reference sequence).

The V call is TRBV13, the J call TRBJ2-5; the D gene is possibly TRBD2 (7 bases). This receptor was taken from a woman between 65 and 79 years old with acute or convalescent COVID-19. Material for sequencing was peripheral blood. The CDR3 region has the DNA TGTGCCAGCAGCTACAGAAGTGGAGGGGGGGGCCGGGAGACCCAGTACTTC. Its protein product is CASSYRSGGGGRETQYF.